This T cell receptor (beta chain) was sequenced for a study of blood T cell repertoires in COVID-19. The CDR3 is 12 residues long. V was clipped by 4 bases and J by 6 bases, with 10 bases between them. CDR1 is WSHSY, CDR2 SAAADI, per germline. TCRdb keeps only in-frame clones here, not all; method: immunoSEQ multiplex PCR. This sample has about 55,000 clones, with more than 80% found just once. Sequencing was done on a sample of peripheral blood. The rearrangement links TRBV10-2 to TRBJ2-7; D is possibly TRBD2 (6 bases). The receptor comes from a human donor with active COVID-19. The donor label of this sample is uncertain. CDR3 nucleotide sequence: TGCGCCAGCAGTGTTGTGGGGGGCGAGCAGTACTTC. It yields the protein CASSVVGGEQYF.